This is a list of T cell receptor beta chains from one sample in a study of cytomegalovirus exposure and HLA in healthy donors. The method was immunoSEQ multiplex PCR; TCRdb's version includes in-frame clones alone and lacks a portion of them. Among around 170,000 clones listed, less than 90% were seen once. Sequenced: PBMCs. Receptors originate from a boy aged 2 to 10 in good health and CMV-seronegative. Each CDR3 is given with its conserved first and last residue. D genes are given only for firm matches. Clone size, where shown, is once, few, many, or a class for clones that have expanded.

TRBD2 | once | TRBJ2-7 | TRBV5-4 | 16 | CASSPRTSGVSYEQYF | TGTGCCAGCAGCCCCCGGACTAGCGGGGTATCCTACGAGCAGTACTTC
- | - | TRBJ2-7 | TRBV6-5 | 15 | CASSYSVGSSYEQYF | TGTGCCAGCAGTTATAGCGTGGGGAGCTCCTACGAGCAGTACTTC
- | - | TRBJ2-7 | TRBV6-5 | 14 | CASQTSVGDYEQYF | TGTGCCAGCCAGACGTCTGTGGGGGACTACGAGCAGTACTTC
- | - | TRBJ1-5 | TRBV27 | 14 | CASSLSRGNQPQHF | TGTGCCAGCAGTTTATCCAGGGGTAATCAGCCCCAGCATTTT
- | - | TRBJ2-7 | TRBV5-1 | 16 | CASSSNGRGSGGEQYF | TGCGCCAGCAGCTCTAATGGTCGGGGAAGTGGAGGCGAGCAGTACTTC
TRBD1 | - | TRBJ2-1 | TRBV6-5 | 16 | CASSYSGTGVLNEQFF | TGTGCCAGCAGTTACTCCGGGACAGGGGTGTTGAATGAGCAGTTCTTC
TRBD1 | - | TRBJ1-2 | TRBV5-6 | 15 | CASSLAGTGIYGYTF | TGTGCCAGCAGCTTGGCTGGGACAGGGATATATGGCTACACCTTC
TRBD1 | once | TRBJ1-1 | TRBV19 | 14 | CASSILQGDTEAFF | TGTGCCAGTAGTATTCTACAGGGGGACACTGAAGCTTTCTTT
TRBD2 | - | TRBJ2-1 | TRBV10-2 | 14 | CASLAGSSYNEQFF | TGCGCCAGCTTAGCGGGAAGCTCCTACAATGAGCAGTTCTTC
TRBD2 | - | TRBJ2-7 | TRBV25-1 | 16 | CASSEYSSGSSYEQYF | TGTGCCAGCAGTGAATATTCTAGCGGGAGCTCCTACGAGCAGTACTTC
TRBD2 | - | TRBJ2-3 | TRBV25-1 | 16 | CASSERAGVNTDTQYF | TGTGCCAGCAGTGAGAGAGCGGGAGTAAACACAGATACGCAGTATTTT
- | - | TRBJ1-5 | TRBV2 | 13 | CASSTDRNQPQHF | TGTGCCAGCAGCACAGACAGAAATCAGCCCCAGCATTTT
- | - | TRBJ2-7 | TRBV14 | 19 | CASSPNRGPGSGTSYEQYF | TGTGCCAGCAGCCCAAACAGGGGGCCGGGTAGCGGGACCTCCTACGAGCAGTACTTC
- | - | TRBJ2-5 | TRBV11-3 | 17 | CASSRRETSGPQETQYF | TGTGCCAGCAGCCGAAGGGAAACTAGTGGACCGCAAGAGACCCAGTACTTC
- | - | TRBJ2-5 | TRBV19 | 13 | CASSTDRQETQYF | TGTGCCAGTAGTACGGACAGACAAGAGACCCAGTACTTC
TRBD2 | few | TRBJ2-1 | TRBV5-6 | 16 | CASSFAGTRGYNEQFF | TGTGCCAGCAGCTTTGCCGGGACTAGAGGCTACAATGAGCAGTTCTTC
TRBD2 | - | TRBJ2-1 | TRBV13 | 16 | CASSLRTSGRYNEQFF | TGTGCCAGCAGCTTGAGGACTAGCGGGAGATACAATGAGCAGTTCTTC
- | - | TRBJ1-1 | TRBV5-1 | 13 | CASSLEPYTEAFF | TGCGCCAGCAGCTTGGAGCCCTACACTGAAGCTTTCTTT
TRBD1 | - | TRBJ1-2 | TRBV27 | 13 | CASRGQGLEGYTF | TGTGCCAGCAGGGGACAGGGGTTGGAAGGCTACACCTTC
TRBD2 | - | TRBJ2-1 | TRBV10-2 | 18 | CASTGTSGRGPTYNEQFF | TGCGCCAGCACTGGGACTAGCGGGAGGGGTCCAACATACAATGAGCAGTTCTTC
- | once | TRBJ1-4 | TRBV6-5 | 15 | CASSYSTVTNEKLFF | TGTGCCAGCAGTTACTCGACAGTCACTAATGAAAAACTGTTTTTT
TRBD1 | - | TRBJ1-4 | TRBV19 | 15 | CASSTQGAGNEKLFF | TGTGCCAGTAGTACACAGGGGGCGGGTAATGAAAAACTGTTTTTT
TRBD1 | once | TRBJ2-2 | TRBV6-5 | 16 | CASSYSGQSKYGELFF | TGTGCCAGCAGTTACTCGGGACAGTCTAAGTACGGGGAGCTGTTTTTT
- | - | TRBJ2-3 | TRBV9 | 17 | CASSRREVRGYTDTQYF | TGTGCCAGCAGCCGTAGAGAAGTTAGGGGATACACAGATACGCAGTATTTT
- | - | TRBJ2-7 | TRBV27 | 15 | CASSPRVAPSYEQYF | TGTGCCAGCAGTCCCCGAGTAGCTCCTTCCTACGAGCAGTACTTC
TRBD2 | - | TRBJ2-5 | TRBV4-2 | 16 | CASSLRLAGAQETQYF | TGTGCCAGCAGCCTAAGACTAGCGGGAGCCCAAGAGACCCAGTACTTC
- | - | TRBJ2-2 | TRBV18 | 15 | CASSPGTRNTGELFF | TGTGCCAGCTCACCCGGGACAAGGAACACCGGGGAGCTGTTTTTT
TRBD2 | - | TRBJ2-1 | TRBV5-1 | 16 | CASSLGLAGSYNEQFF | TGCGCCAGCAGCTTAGGGCTAGCGGGTTCCTACAATGAGCAGTTCTTC
- | few | TRBJ2-7 | TRBV27 | 13 | CASSPGRYYEQYF | TGTGCCAGCAGCCCAGGGCGGTACTACGAGCAGTACTTC
- | - | TRBJ2-6 | TRBV11-2 | 14 | CASSLYSGANVLTF | TGTGCCAGCAGCCTTTACTCTGGGGCCAACGTCCTGACTTTC
- | - | TRBJ1-5 | TRBV7-7 | 13 | CASSLGENQPQHF | TGTGCTAGCAGCTTAGGCGAGAATCAGCCCCAGCATTTT
- | few | TRBJ2-7 | TRBV4-2 | 15 | CASSQDNLPRQEQYF | TGTGCCAGCAGCCAAGATAATCTTCCTAGGCAGGAGCAGTACTTC
TRBD1 | - | TRBJ1-1 | TRBV6-1 | 14 | CASTTDRGNTEAFF | TGTGCCAGCACTACTGACAGGGGGAACACTGAAGCTTTCTTT
- | - | TRBJ2-7 | TRBV5-8 | 14 | CASSLDGGAYEQYF | TGTGCCAGCAGCTTGGATGGAGGGGCCTACGAGCAGTACTTC
TRBD2 | - | TRBJ2-5 | TRBV28 | 14 | CASHTSGSQETQYF | TGTGCCAGCCACACTAGCGGGAGCCAGGAGACCCAGTACTTC
TRBD2 | - | TRBJ2-3 | TRBV7-6 | 16 | CASSLEPSGSTDTQYF | TGTGCCAGCAGCTTAGAGCCTAGCGGTAGCACAGATACGCAGTATTTT
TRBD2 | - | TRBJ2-2 | TRBV19 | 16 | CASSPRREVNTGELFF | TGTGCCAGTAGTCCGCGACGGGAGGTCAACACCGGGGAGCTGTTTTTT
TRBD1 | few | TRBJ2-7 | TRBV28 | 15 | CASSSTGTGSYEQYF | TGTGCCAGCAGTTCCACCGGGACAGGGTCCTACGAGCAGTACTTC
- | - | TRBJ2-1 | TRBV28 | 14 | CASSPTSTRQQQFF | TGTGCCAGCAGTCCTACCTCCACTAGACAACAGCAGTTCTTC
TRBD2 | - | TRBJ2-1 | TRBV28 | 15 | CASSRGLAGYNEQFF | TGTGCCAGCAGCCGAGGACTAGCGGGATACAATGAGCAGTTCTTC
TRBD1 | - | TRBJ2-2 | TRBV14 | 17 | CASSLKTGQGNTGELFF | TGTGCCAGCAGCCTTAAAACGGGACAGGGGAACACCGGGGAGCTGTTTTTT
TRBD1 | - | TRBJ2-7 | TRBV5-4 | 14 | CASSPGTGSYEQYF | TGTGCCAGCAGCCCGGGGACAGGGAGCTACGAGCAGTACTTC
TRBD2 | - | TRBJ2-7 | TRBV5-1 | 17 | CASSLWTSGRVAYEQYF | TGCGCCAGCAGCCTCTGGACTAGCGGGAGGGTAGCCTACGAGCAGTACTTC
TRBD2 | - | TRBJ2-5 | TRBV10-3 | 16 | CAIRGSSGIAGETQYF | TGTGCCATCAGGGGGTCTAGCGGGATAGCGGGTGAGACCCAGTACTTC
- | - | TRBJ1-2 | TRBV6-1 | 13 | CASIQAQKYGYTF | TGTGCCAGCATTCAAGCCCAGAAGTATGGCTACACCTTC
- | - | TRBJ2-7 | TRBV6-5 | 14 | CASRTAQDTYEQYF | TGTGCCAGCAGAACGGCGCAGGACACCTACGAGCAGTACTTC